The next 26 T cell receptor beta chains were all read from a single sample in a study of cytomegalovirus exposure and HLA in healthy donors. The PCR used 60 Vbeta and 13 Jbeta primers. The assay was immunoSEQ multiplex PCR, and TCRdb's table has in-frame clones only and misses some. The data contain approximately 180,000 clones, nearly 80% of them singletons. The sample comprised PBMCs. The receptors stem from a man aged 40-55 years in good health and CMV-seropositive.

V gene TRBV18 combines with J gene TRBJ1-4; unclear D gene. Trimming removed 0 bases from V and 0 bases from J, with 2 bases in between. The CDR3 extends over 14 amino acids. The germline gives CDR1 KGHSH, CDR2 LQKENI. The CDR3 DNA sequence: TGTGCCAGCTCACCACCCTCAACTAATGAAAAACTGTTTTTT. This encodes CASSPPSTNEKLFF.

This clone was detected once. The chain joins TRBV7-9 to TRBJ2-1; TRBD1 aligns across 11 bases. V lost 2 bases and J lost 6; bases outside the gene matches: 12. CDR3 length equals 18 residues. Per germline, CDR1 SEHNR and CDR2 FQNEAQ (reference sequence). The CDR3 DNA follows: TGTGCCAGCAGCTTATGGGCTATCCGGGACAGGGGGATCAATGAGCAGTTCTTC. Protein: CASSLWAIRDRGINEQFF.

The CDR3 sequence is CASSRDRGPENIQYF. The CDR3, as DNA: TGCGCCAGCAGCCGGGACAGGGGGCCGGAAAACATTCAGTACTTC. This sequence joins TRBV4-1 and TRBJ2-4, with 12 bases fitting TRBD1. This CDR3 has 15 residues. Germline V gene lookup returns CDR1 MGHRA and CDR2 YSYEKL. V lost 4 bases, J lost 5 bases, and 3 bases stayed unmatched.

V gene TRBV18 combines with J gene TRBJ2-1, with 10 bases aligning to TRBD2. V was pared by 3 bases and J by 9 bases, with 8 bases of the junction left unmatched. The CDR3 contains 15 residues. CDR1 is KGHSH and CDR2 is LQKENI in the germline V gene. The CDR3: CASSPQSGRASEQFF. CDR3 DNA: TGTGCCAGCTCACCCCAAAGCGGGAGGGCCAGTGAGCAGTTCTTC.

The CDR3 region is CSVTGTLSYEQYF. CDR3 in DNA: TGCAGCGTCACAGGGACCCTCTCCTACGAGCAGTACTTC. This chain connects TRBV29-1 to TRBJ2-7, with D maybe TRBD1 (6 bases). The V end lost 6 bases, the J end lost 0 bases, and 12 bases lay between the germline ends. The germline V gene encodes CDR1 SQVTM and CDR2 ANQGSEA. CDR3 size: 13 residues.

V is TRBV5-1 and J is TRBJ2-3; 12 bases map to TRBD2. The V gene end was trimmed by 3 bases and the J gene end by 5 bases; junction bases not matched to a gene: 7. This CDR3 contains 16 residues. Germline CDR1 SGHRS, CDR2 YFSETQ. The CDR3 nucleotides are TGCGCCAGCAGCTACCTAGCGGGAGGGCCCGAAGATACGCAGTATTTT. Encoded protein: CASSYLAGGPEDTQYF.

The chain is built from TRBV27 and TRBJ2-7; the D is unclear. Germline CDR1 and CDR2: MNHEY and SMNVEV (reference sequence). The CDR3 spans 16 residues. Trimming removed 2 bases at V and 0 bases at J, with 14 bases between. The CDR3 DNA follows: TGTGCCAGCAGTTTAAAACTGGCAGGTTTCTCCTACGAGCAGTACTTC. Translated, it gives CASSLKLAGFSYEQYF.

The chain links TRBV12-5 to TRBJ1-1; 8 bases are a match to TRBD1. Unmatched junction bases numbered 6, after V lost 1 base and J lost 2 bases. The CDR3 length is 16 residues. The germline V gene encodes CDR1 LGHNT and CDR2 FRNRAP. In DNA form, the CDR3 reads TGTGCTAGTGGTTTGGGAGGACAGGGAGGTAACACTGAAGCTTTCTTT. Translating gives CASGLGGQGGNTEAFF.

About this clone: The sample contains more than one DNA sequence encoding this CDR3. CDR3: CASSLTSQETQYF. The DNA for the CDR3 is TGCGCCAGCAGCTTGACCAGCCAAGAGACCCAGTACTTC. V gene TRBV5-1 combines with J gene TRBJ2-5, with unresolved D. Germline V gene lookup returns CDR1 SGHRS and CDR2 YFSETQ. Trimming cost V 1 base and J 1 base, with 5 bases left between them. This CDR3 region has 13 residues.

The chain carries TRBV5-6 and TRBJ1-5; 9 bases are shared with TRBD1. The CDR3 has 14 amino acids. Unmatched junction bases numbered 6, after V lost 4 bases and J lost 7 bases. Germline CDR1 is SGHDT and CDR2 is YYEEEE. The CDR3 DNA reads TGTGCCAGCAGCCGCGGGACAGGGACACAGCCCCAGCATTTT. Amino acid sequence: CASSRGTGTQPQHF.

The chain combines TRBV18 with TRBJ2-3; perhaps TRBD2 as D (5 bases). Germline CDR1 and CDR2: KGHSH and LQKENI. V was clipped by 3 bases and J by 0 bases, with 10 bases between them. This CDR3 is 15 amino acids long. CDR3 residues: CASSPTSSSTDTQYF. The DNA for the CDR3 is TGTGCCAGCTCACCCACTAGTTCTAGCACAGATACGCAGTATTTT.

V gene TRBV28 combines with J gene TRBJ1-2; TRBD1 agrees at 8 bases. Losses at the gene ends were 7 bases for V and 8 bases for J; bases not matched to a gene: 12. Germline V gene lookup returns CDR1 MDHEN and CDR2 SYDVKM. This CDR3 spans 14 amino acids. The CDR3 protein is CASIDTGTGRGYTF. Written as DNA, the CDR3 is TGTGCCAGCATCGACACCGGGACAGGCCGCGGCTACACCTTC.

This clone was seen a handful of times. The rearrangement links TRBV28 to TRBJ2-1; 7 nucleotides match TRBD2. The length of the CDR3 is 15 residues. The trim removed 6 bases at V and 0 bases at J, leaving 5 bases unmatched. Germline CDR1 reads MDHEN; CDR2 reads SYDVKM. DNA of the CDR3: TGTGCCAGCAGACTAGCGCCGAGCTCCTACAATGAGCAGTTCTTC. Its protein product is CASRLAPSSYNEQFF.

The chain carries TRBV5-1 and TRBJ2-7; D may be TRBD2 (5 bases). V lost 0 bases and J 2 bases, leaving 24 bases between the germline ends. This CDR3 comprises 19 residues. CDR1 SGHRS and CDR2 YFSETQ come from the germline V gene. CDR3: CASSLVPRQSVLGPYEQYF. For the CDR3, the DNA is TGCGCCAGCAGCTTGGTCCCTAGGCAGTCTGTACTAGGTCCCTACGAGCAGTACTTC.

The chain combines TRBV7-9 with TRBJ2-5; a possible D gene is TRBD1 (6 bases). Trimming stripped 7 bases from V and 0 bases from J, with 12 bases between. This CDR3 is built from 14 residues. CDR1 SEHNR and CDR2 FQNEAQ come from the germline V gene (reference sequence). CDR3 sequence (DNA): TGTGCCAGCAACCTCGGACAGCACCAAGAGACCCAGTACTTC. Translating it yields CASNLGQHQETQYF.

This sequence joins TRBV2 and TRBJ2-5, with D hard to call. Germline V CDR1 and CDR2: SNHLY, FYNNEI. Trimming shortened V by 7 bases and J by 2 bases, and 8 bases separated the two germline ends. The CDR3 is made up of 12 amino acids. CDR3 in DNA: TGTGCCAGCAATCCACTACAAGAGACCCAGTACTTC. This translates into CASNPLQETQYF.

The CDR3 DNA reads TGTGCCAGCAGCTTGGGGACTAGCCCTAGAGGGACTACGCAGTATTTT. It is translated as CASSLGTSPRGTTQYF. The chain has TRBV5-5 and TRBJ2-3, with 8 nucleotides matching TRBD2. The junction had 11 bases not matched to a gene; V was cut back by 0 bases and J by 8 bases. In germline, CDR1 is SGHKS, CDR2 YYEKEE (reference sequence). The CDR3 is 16 residues long.

This clone was counted a few times. V gene TRBV27 combines with J gene TRBJ2-7; D might be TRBD2 (5 bases). Germline V gene data show CDR1 as MNHEY and CDR2 as SMNVEV (reference sequence). The CDR3 covers 12 residues. The V end lost 3 bases, the J end lost 7 bases, and 10 bases lay between the germline ends. This chain's CDR3 is CASSFPEGEQYF. The CDR3, as DNA: TGTGCCAGCAGTTTCCCTGAGGGAGAGCAGTACTTC.

The count of this clone is one. V and J are TRBV6-1 and TRBJ2-5, with TRBD1 matching 9 bases. The DNA matches TRBJ2-7 better at its end, which makes the J call doubtful. CDR1 is MNHNS and CDR2 is SASEGT in the germline V gene. The CDR3 runs 14 residues. CDR3 in amino acids: CASSGTGASYEQYF. CDR3 bases: TGTGCCAGCAGTGGGACAGGGGCCTCCTACGAGCAGTACTTC.

The genes are TRBV10-2 and TRBJ2-1; 11 bases are a match to TRBD1. Germline V gene sequence: CDR1 WSHSY, CDR2 SAAADI. V dropped 7 bases and J dropped 3; count of bases not matched to a gene: 5. This CDR3 comprises 15 residues. The CDR3 DNA reads TGCGCCAGCACCTCCGGGACAGGGGGCTACAATGAGCAGTTCTTC. This encodes CASTSGTGGYNEQFF.

The chain recombines TRBV20-1 with TRBJ1-2, with 9 bases identical to TRBD1. Per germline, CDR1 DFQATT and CDR2 SNEGSKA (reference sequence). V was clipped by 5 bases and J by 12 bases; unmatched bases: 7. The CDR3 extends over 11 amino acids. The CDR3 is CSAARDRVNTF. DNA of the CDR3: TGCAGTGCTGCCCGGGACAGGGTCAACACCTTC.

The DNA of the CDR3 is TGTGCCAGCTTTCCAGGGGATGGGGAAGAGACCCAGTACTTC. Encoded protein: CASFPGDGEETQYF. This chain links TRBV2 with TRBJ2-5, with D possibly matching TRBD1 (6 bases). Trimming removed 8 bases at V and 3 bases at J, with 16 bases between. The CDR3 is 14 amino acids. CDR1 SNHLY and CDR2 FYNNEI come from the germline V gene. The full variable domain, in which reference TRBV2 and TRBJ2-5 provide the parts outside the CDR3, is EPEVTQTPSHQVTQMGQEVILRCVPISNHLYFYWYRQILGQKVEFLVSFYNNEISEKSEIFDDQFSVERPDGSNFTLKIRSTKLEDSAMYFCASFPGDGEETQYFGPGTRLLVL.

The rearrangement joins TRBV11-3 to TRBJ2-7; the match to TRBD2 covers 7 bases. The germline CDR1 and CDR2 sequences are SGHNT and YENEEA. The CDR3 is made up of 13 amino acids. V lost 4 bases, J lost 3 bases, and 3 bases stayed unmatched. The CDR3 here is CASSWGGSYEQYF. Written as DNA, the CDR3 is TGTGCCAGCAGCTGGGGGGGGAGCTACGAGCAGTACTTC.

The CDR3 sequence is CASSDGNEQYF. The CDR3 DNA follows: TGTGCCAGCAGCGACGGGAACGAGCAGTACTTC. J is TRBJ2-7 and V is TRBV28; D perhaps matches TRBD2 (5 bases). The length of the CDR3 is 11 residues. The V gene's germline CDR1 is MDHEN and CDR2 SYDVKM. V lost 6 bases and J lost 5, with 8 bases in between.

The count of this clone is one. This CDR3 is CASSLGGTSGSGAGELFF. As DNA, the CDR3 is TGCGCCAGCAGCTTGGGCGGGACTAGCGGGAGCGGCGCCGGGGAGCTGTTTTTT. The chain recombines TRBV5-1 with TRBJ2-2; 14 positions match TRBD2. J was trimmed by 6 bases and V by 0 bases; bases with no gene match: 7. The CDR3 length is 18 residues. Germline lookup yields CDR1 SGHRS and CDR2 YFSETQ.

The gene calls are TRBV6-5 and TRBJ1-5; TRBD1 matches at 7 bases. Germline CDR1 is MNHEY and CDR2 is SVGAGI. J gave up 6 bases and V 6 bases, and 11 bases lay outside the gene matches. The CDR3 totals 15 residues. CDR3 coding DNA: TGTGCCAGCAGGCCGATGACAGGGATGCGTCAGCCCCAGCATTTT. Amino acid sequence: CASRPMTGMRQPQHF.